These 30 T cell receptor beta chains were all obtained from the same sample, sequenced in a study of cytomegalovirus exposure and HLA in healthy donors. The PCR was carried out with 60 Vbeta primers and 13 Jbeta primers. Some clones are missing from TCRdb's copy, which holds only in-frame ones; the method was immunoSEQ multiplex PCR. This table has about 140,000 clones, 60% to 85% appearing once. Sequenced material: PBMCs. The receptors were sampled from a man aged 30-40 years in good health and CMV-seronegative.

V gene TRBV27 combines with J gene TRBJ2-5; D may be TRBD2 (6 bases). V gave up 6 bases and J gave up 2 bases, with 10 bases separating them. The CDR3 is 13 amino acids. The V gene's germline CDR1 is MNHEY and CDR2 SMNVEV (reference sequence). CDR3 in DNA: TGTGCCAGCAGCTGGGGACTGCAAGAGACCCAGTACTTC. It is translated as CASSWGLQETQYF.

The chain recombines TRBV6-6 with TRBJ2-3; TRBD2 aligns across 14 bases. The CDR3 sequence is 16 residues long. V shed 5 bases, J shed 6 bases, and the junction held 7 bases outside the gene matches. Germline CDR1 MNHNY, CDR2 SVGAGI (reference sequence). For the CDR3, the DNA is TGTGCCAGCAGTCAGACTAGCGGGGGGGCCAGCGATACGCAGTATTTT. Its protein product is CASSQTSGGASDTQYF.

This chain uses TRBV6-5 with TRBJ2-5, with a possible D match to TRBD2 (6 bases). The CDR3 spans 15 residues. The ends were cut back, 5 bases at V and 4 bases at J, with 17 bases in the middle. Germline V gene sequence: CDR1 MNHEY, CDR2 SVGAGI. Here the CDR3 DNA reads TGTGCCAGCAGTCCCCCGGGACGGAGGGGAGAGACCCAGTACTTC. It specifies CASSPPGRRGETQYF.

The chain recombines TRBV28 with TRBJ2-5, with no clear D. CDR1 and CDR2 (germline): MDHEN, SYDVKM. Trimming shortened V by 5 bases and J by 2 bases, and 12 bases separated the two germline ends. This CDR3 is 14 amino acids long. CDR3 loop: CASSRPGSQETQYF. Written as DNA, the CDR3 is TGTGCCAGCAGTCGACCAGGTTCTCAAGAGACCCAGTACTTC.

J is TRBJ1-1 and V is TRBV19, with a weak D call TRBD1 (6 bases). The CDR3 loop spans 12 amino acids. Germline CDR1 LNHDA, CDR2 SQIVND (reference sequence). Trimming took off 5 bases at V and 8 bases at J, with 12 bases between the two ends. CDR3 bases: TGTGCCAGTAGTTTCACAGGGACGGAAGCTTTCTTT. Encoded protein: CASSFTGTEAFF.

This clone appeared once. The CDR3 reads CASSVGPGWSYEQYF. The CDR3 bases are TGTGCCAGCAGCGTAGGCCCAGGGTGGTCCTACGAGCAGTACTTC. The rearrangement links TRBV9 to TRBJ2-5; TRBD1 might be the D (5 bases). The J call could be wrong; TRBJ2-7 is a better fit for the DNA end. This CDR3 has 15 amino acids. The germline V gene has CDR1 SGDLS and CDR2 YYNGEE.

This chain uses TRBV7-9 with TRBJ2-7; possible D gene TRBD2, 5 bases. V was pared by 5 bases and J by 4 bases, with 15 bases between. Germline V lookup: CDR1 SEHNR, CDR2 FQNEAQ (reference sequence). CDR3 length equals 14 residues. This CDR3 is CASSLNRDEYEQYF. The CDR3 nucleotides read TGTGCCAGCAGCCTAAACCGGGATGAATACGAGCAGTACTTC.

The chain employs TRBV19 and TRBJ1-6; unclear D gene. Trimming took 5 bases from V and 4 from J, leaving 9 bases between them. The CDR3 runs to 14 residues. Germline V CDR1 and CDR2: LNHDA, SQIVND (reference sequence). CDR3 region: CASSATTYNSPLHF. CDR3 bases: TGTGCCAGTAGTGCCACCACTTATAATTCACCCCTCCACTTT. Full variable domain (missing parts from reference TRBV19 and TRBJ1-6): DGGITQSPKYLFRKEGQNVTLSCEQNLNHDAMYWYRQDPGQGLRLIYYSQIVNDFQKGDIAEGYSVSREKKESFPLTVTSAQKNPTAFYLCASSATTYNSPLHFGNGTRLTVT.

The count of this clone is one. This chain connects TRBV2 to TRBJ1-1; no firm D call. Germline V gene sequence: CDR1 SNHLY, CDR2 FYNNEI. Trimming cost V 5 bases and J 8 bases, with 9 bases left between them. The CDR3 runs to 11 residues. DNA of the CDR3: TGTGCCAGCAGTCCGGAGTCAGAAGCTTTCTTT. Translation: CASSPESEAFF.

This chain links TRBV28 with TRBJ2-3, with a weak D call TRBD1 (6 bases). Germline CDR1 MDHEN, CDR2 SYDVKM. V dropped 7 bases and J dropped 2 bases, with 16 bases sitting between them. This CDR3 region has 15 residues. CDR3 in DNA: TGTGCCAGCAATCAAAACACAGGGAACACAGATACGCAGTATTTT. Amino acids: CASNQNTGNTDTQYF. The full variable domain, rest sourced from reference TRBV28 and TRBJ2-3, is DVKVTQSSRYLVKRTGEKVFLECVQDMDHENMFWYRQDPGLGLRLIYFSYDVKMKEKGDIPEGYSVSREKKERFSLILESASTNQTSMYLCASNQNTGNTDTQYFGPGTRLTVL.

This clone was observed a few times. The chain is built from TRBV9 and TRBJ1-2, with TRBD1 as a possible D gene (5 bases). This CDR3 comprises 13 residues. V gave up 3 bases and J gave up 4 bases, with 10 bases separating them. Germline assignment: CDR1 SGDLS and CDR2 YYNGEE. DNA for the CDR3: TGTGCCAGCAGCGCAGGGCCCAGCTATGGCTACACCTTC. Protein sequence: CASSAGPSYGYTF.

The V and J genes are TRBV5-4 and TRBJ2-7; D possibly corresponds to TRBD2 (6 bases). V was clipped by 5 bases and J by 1 base, with 13 bases between them. The CDR3 runs 14 residues. The germline CDR1 and CDR2 sequences are SGHNT and YYREEE (reference sequence). CDR3 residues: CASSSPGGSYEQYF. CDR3 nucleotides: TGTGCCAGCAGTTCACCAGGAGGGTCCTACGAGCAGTACTTC. Using reference TRBV5-4 and TRBJ2-7 for the parts outside the CDR3, the full variable domain is ETGVTQSPTHLIKTRGQQVTLRCSSQSGHNTVSWYQQALGQGPQFIFQYYREEENGRGNFPPRFSGLQFPNYSSELNVNALELDDSALYLCASSSPGGSYEQYFGPGTRLTVT.

The chain combines TRBV11-2 with TRBJ1-1, with a weak D call TRBD1 (5 bases). CDR1 SGHAT and CDR2 FQNNGV come from the germline V gene. The ends were cut back, 6 bases at V and 6 bases at J, with 11 bases in the middle. This CDR3 is built from 12 residues. CDR3 sequence: CASSQGGAEAFF. Written as DNA, the CDR3 is TGTGCCAGCAGTCAGGGCGGAGCTGAAGCTTTCTTT.

The chain carries TRBV23-1 and TRBJ1-6; weak D call: TRBD1 (6 bases). TRBV23-1 is an open reading frame, and its role is uncertain. V lost 4 bases, J lost 5 bases, and 12 bases lay in between. This CDR3 contains 15 residues. CDR3 region: CASSRGGTNNSPLHF. The CDR3 DNA follows: TGCGCCAGCAGTCGAGGGGGAACGAATAATTCACCCCTCCACTTT.

The rearrangement uses TRBV5-1 and TRBJ2-5; D unresolved. The J call may be mistaken, given a closer DNA end match to TRBJ2-7. The CDR3 has 14 amino acids. Germline CDR1 SGHRS, CDR2 YFSETQ. The DNA for the CDR3 is TGCGCCAGCAGCTTGGGGCAGGTTCCCTACGAGCAGTACTTC. It codes for CASSLGQVPYEQYF.

This chain connects TRBV7-2 to TRBJ1-2; maybe TRBD1 (5 bases). CDR3 length: 13 residues. CDR1 SGHTA and CDR2 FQGNSA come from the germline V gene. Trimming left V 2 bases short and J 8 bases short, with 12 bases between. The DNA of the CDR3 is TGTGCCAGCAGCTTAAATGGGGCCAGAGGCTACACCTTC. Translating it yields CASSLNGARGYTF.

The genes are TRBV9 and TRBJ2-3; D unresolved. Germline V lookup: CDR1 SGDLS, CDR2 YYNGEE. The CDR3 is 14 residues long. V was cut by 4 bases and J by 8 bases, with 17 bases left in between. The CDR3: CASSPDSHLSTQYF. CDR3 nucleotide sequence: TGTGCCAGCAGCCCAGACTCCCACCTAAGTACGCAGTATTTT.

The chain recombines TRBV7-2 with TRBJ1-1; weak D call: TRBD1 (5 bases). Germline V gives CDR1 SGHTA, CDR2 FQGNSA. This CDR3 contains 15 residues. Trimming stripped 7 bases from V and 2 bases from J, with 17 bases between. CDR3 amino acids: CASTLFGGYNTEAFF. The CDR3, as DNA: TGTGCCAGCACCCTCTTCGGGGGGTATAACACTGAAGCTTTCTTT.

The chain couples TRBV28 to TRBJ1-5; D is possibly TRBD1 (5 bases). This CDR3 has 12 residues. Trimming pared 8 bases from V and 6 bases from J, leaving 11 bases between. Per the germline V gene, CDR1 is MDHEN and CDR2 is SYDVKM. For the CDR3, the DNA is TGTGCCAGCCACCAGGGAGGTCAGCCCCAGCATTTT. Protein: CASHQGGQPQHF. The full variable domain, with the rest looked up from reference TRBV28 and TRBJ1-5, is DVKVTQSSRYLVKRTGEKVFLECVQDMDHENMFWYRQDPGLGLRLIYFSYDVKMKEKGDIPEGYSVSREKKERFSLILESASTNQTSMYLCASHQGGQPQHFGDGTRLSIL.

This clone was picked up a small number of times. Other DNA sequences from this sample encode an identical CDR3 as well. The V call is TRBV9, the J call TRBJ2-1; the D gene is possibly TRBD2 (6 bases). The germline V and J ends were trimmed by 2 bases and 0 bases, with 9 bases remaining between them. Germline CDR1 is SGDLS and CDR2 is YYNGEE. CDR3 length equals 15 residues. The chain's CDR3 is CASSVGGNSYNEQFF. The CDR3 region has the DNA TGTGCCAGCAGCGTCGGGGGAAACTCCTACAATGAGCAGTTCTTC.

The chain links TRBV7-2 to TRBJ2-2; D perhaps matches TRBD2 (6 bases). V lost 4 bases and J 4 bases, leaving 16 bases between the germline ends. The V gene's germline CDR1 is SGHTA and CDR2 FQGNSA. This CDR3 has 16 amino acids. The CDR3 loop reads CASSSEGSIATGELFF. CDR3 bases: TGTGCCAGCAGCTCGGAGGGGAGTATCGCCACCGGGGAGCTGTTTTTT.

V gene TRBV30 combines with J gene TRBJ2-5; 10 bases line up with TRBD2. The DNA end is more similar to TRBJ2-7, so the J call may be wrong. The CDR3 totals 14 residues. The germline V gene has CDR1 GTSNPN and CDR2 SVGIG (reference sequence). CDR3 loop: CAYVLAGESYEQYF. The CDR3 region has the DNA TGTGCCTACGTTCTAGCGGGGGAATCCTACGAGCAGTACTTC.

As for this clone: Distinct nucleotide sequences in the sample also encode this CDR3. The genes are TRBV20-1 and TRBJ2-1; no clear D. Trimming took 6 bases from V and 4 from J, leaving 7 bases between them. Per the germline V gene, CDR1 is DFQATT and CDR2 is SNEGSKA (reference sequence). This CDR3 comprises 11 residues. The CDR3 DNA sequence: TGCAGTGCAAGGAGATACAATGAGCAGTTCTTC. Its protein product is CSARRYNEQFF.

This rearrangement joins TRBV4-1 to TRBJ2-1, with 7 positions matching TRBD1. The CDR3 has 15 amino acids. V lost 1 base, J lost 4 bases, and 4 bases stayed unmatched. In germline, CDR1 is MGHRA, CDR2 YSYEKL. The CDR3 sequence: CASSQVDRDYNEQFF. In nucleotides, the CDR3 is TGCGCCAGCAGCCAAGTCGACAGGGATTACAATGAGCAGTTCTTC.

This clone turned up a few times. The chain recombines TRBV28 with TRBJ1-4, with 9 bases matching TRBD1. The V and J ends lost 6 bases and 8 bases, in that order; junction bases with no gene match: 10. This CDR3 contains 15 residues. Germline CDR1 and CDR2: MDHEN and SYDVKM. The CDR3 region is CASSTSTGGGEKLFF. CDR3 nucleotides: TGTGCCAGCAGCACCTCCACAGGGGGCGGGGAAAAACTGTTTTTT.

The V call is TRBV27, the J call TRBJ2-3; 12 bases line up with TRBD1. The CDR3 spans 17 residues. Germline CDR1 is MNHEY and CDR2 is SMNVEV (reference sequence). J gave up 6 bases and V 2 bases, and 9 bases lay outside the gene matches. The DNA for the CDR3 is TGTGCCAGCAGTTTACTAACCGGGACAGGGGGCAGCGATACGCAGTATTTT. Translating it yields CASSLLTGTGGSDTQYF.

V gene TRBV4-1 combines with J gene TRBJ2-7; TRBD1 matches 8 bases. The CDR3 consists of 15 residues. Germline loops: CDR1 MGHRA, CDR2 YSYEKL. V was clipped by 1 base and J by 2 bases; unmatched bases: 4. The CDR3 DNA follows: TGCGCCAGCAGCCAAGTTCCCAGGGGGCCCTACGAGCAGTACTTC. Translating it yields CASSQVPRGPYEQYF.

The chain carries TRBV4-1 and TRBJ2-7; 7 bases fit TRBD2. The germline V gene encodes CDR1 MGHRA and CDR2 YSYEKL. The V and J ends lost 0 bases and 8 bases, in that order; junction bases with no gene match: 10. This CDR3 is 15 amino acids long. CDR3 DNA sequence: TGCGCCAGCAGCCAAGAATTCCAAACTAGCGAAAAGCAGTACTTC. Protein: CASSQEFQTSEKQYF.

The CDR3 region is CASTEATSTDTQYF. In nucleotides, the CDR3 is TGTGCCAGCACCGAAGCGACTAGCACAGATACGCAGTATTTT. V and J are TRBV28 and TRBJ2-3; D call uncertain. Germline assignment: CDR1 MDHEN and CDR2 SYDVKM. The CDR3 spans 14 residues. The V end lost 7 bases, the J end lost 0 bases, and 11 bases lay between the germline ends.

V usage is TRBV11-2 and J usage is TRBJ2-7, with D possibly matching TRBD1 (5 bases). The V gene lost 5 bases and the J gene lost 5 bases, with 13 bases spanning the gap. Germline V lookup: CDR1 SGHAT, CDR2 FQNNGV. The CDR3 runs 13 residues. CDR3 region: CASSPGRVHEQYF. As DNA, the CDR3 is TGTGCCAGCAGCCCCGGCAGGGTCCACGAGCAGTACTTC.